What follows are 14 T cell receptor beta chains derived from one specimen sequenced in a study of T cells in Graves' hyperthyroidism and ophthalmopathy. Amplification of TCR beta CDR3 regions used RNA as the template. The HTBI primer set was used in a first-round RT-PCR of the TCR CDR3. In TCRdb, the multiplex PCR reads were re-called with MiXCR into one record per CDR3 protein. The table includes a few hundred thousand distinct CDR3 sequences, more than 15% detected once. Input material: blood. Receptors were obtained from a young woman with Graves' hyperthyroidism.

This clonotype was detected ten times or more. The chain carries TRBV20-1 and TRBJ1-1; tentative D call: TRBD1 (6 bases). The CDR3 is made up of 13 amino acids. V was shortened by 5 bases and J by 2 bases, with 12 bases between the two germline ends. CDR1 and CDR2 from the germline V gene are DFQATT and SNEGSKA (reference sequence). CDR3 residues: CSARNRANTEAFF. CDR3 coding DNA: TGCAGTGCTCGTAACAGGGCCAACACTGAAGCTTTCTTT.

This chain uses TRBV6-4 with TRBJ1-1; D gene uncertain. In germline, CDR1 is MRHNA, CDR2 SNTAGT. This CDR3 has 13 residues. With 5 bases removed from V and 6 bases from J, the gap between germline ends came to 13 bases. The CDR3: CASSYEGMAEAFF. In nucleotides, the CDR3 is TGTGCCAGCAGTTACGAGGGTATGGCTGAAGCTTTCTTT.

In this sample, this clonotype turned up many times. The chain uses TRBV6-5 and TRBJ2-3; 7 nucleotides agree with TRBD2. There are 21 residues in the CDR3. The germline CDR1 and CDR2 sequences are MNHEY and SVGAGI. V shed 0 bases, J shed 1 base, and the junction held 19 bases outside the gene matches. The CDR3 sequence is CASSYSSPGTTKGDGTDTQYF. In nucleotides, the CDR3 is TGTGCCAGCAGTTACTCGAGCCCCGGGACTACCAAAGGGGATGGCACAGATACGCAGTATTTT.

In its sample, this clonotype was seen many times. The chain recombines TRBV7-2 with TRBJ2-2; possible D gene TRBD1, 5 bases. V was shortened by 5 bases and J by 2 bases, with 6 bases between the two germline ends. Germline CDR1 and CDR2: SGHTA and FQGNSA. The CDR3 covers 13 residues. CDR3 sequence reads: CASSRGNTGELFF. The CDR3 DNA reads TGTGCCAGCAGCAGGGGTAACACCGGGGAGCTGTTTTTT.

V is TRBV18 and J is TRBJ2-3, with 8 bases identical to TRBD2. The CDR3 consists of 15 residues. The germline V gene has CDR1 KGHSH and CDR2 LQKENI. Trimming removed 2 bases from V and 1 base from J; junction bases left unmatched: 2. CDR3 sequence: CASSPAGGGTDTQYF. The CDR3 DNA sequence: TGTGCCAGCTCACCAGCGGGAGGCGGCACAGATACGCAGTATTTT.

Notes on this clonotype: Relative to the germline gene, one junction end is altered; a read error may explain this. The rearrangement uses TRBV10-1 and TRBJ2-7; TRBD2 matches 7 bases. The CDR3 consists of 13 residues. Germline V gives CDR1 WNHNN, CDR2 SYGVQD (reference sequence). The CDR3 nucleotides are TGCGCCAGCGGTGAGTCGGAGCGGGGCGAGCAGTACTTC. The encoded protein is CASGESERGEQYF.

This clonotype was counted at least ten times. The J gene is TRBJ2-3, the V gene TRBV5-6; D is possibly TRBD2 (5 bases). The germline gives CDR1 SGHDT, CDR2 YYEEEE. Trimming took off 4 bases at V and 7 bases at J, with 19 bases between the two ends. The CDR3 contains 15 residues. DNA for the CDR3: TGTGCCAGCAGCCTTACCCCTACCGGAGGATATACGCAGTATTTT. This encodes CASSLTPTGGYTQYF.

This clonotype was found a few times. The chain is built from TRBV5-6 and TRBJ1-2; no firm D call. The CDR3 spans 14 residues. Looked up from germline, CDR1 is SGHDT and CDR2 is YYEEEE. Deletions cut 0 bases from V and 3 bases from J, with 9 bases between. The CDR3 DNA follows: TGTGCCAGCAGCTTGGGAGGGATCCACTATGGCTACACCTTC. Translated, it gives CASSLGGIHYGYTF. The complete variable domain, with remaining parts taken from reference TRBV5-6 and TRBJ1-2, reads DAGVTQSPTHLIKTRGQQVTLRCSPKSGHDTVSWYQQALGQGPQFIFQYYEEEERQRGNFPDRFSGHQFPNYSSELNVNALLLGDSALYLCASSLGGIHYGYTFGSGTRLTVV.

This clonotype was counted many times. The chain carries TRBV28 and TRBJ2-2; no definite D call. Germline assignment: CDR1 MDHEN and CDR2 SYDVKM. This CDR3 is 14 amino acids long. The V and J ends lost 3 bases and 7 bases respectively, with 12 bases between them. The CDR3 reads CASSFKGMGGELFF. The DNA for the CDR3 is TGTGCCAGCAGTTTTAAAGGGATGGGCGGGGAGCTGTTTTTT.

This clonotype has more than one count but fewer than ten. A read error may explain this, as a much larger clone is one base away. This chain links TRBV20-1 with TRBJ2-1; the D is unclear. CDR1 is DFQATT and CDR2 is SNEGSKA in the germline V gene (reference sequence). CDR3 length: 15 residues. CDR3 region: CSASLSDPTHNEQSF. DNA of the CDR3: TGCAGTGCTAGCTTGAGCGACCCCACACACAATGAGCAGTCCTTC.

This clonotype has a handful of counts. One junction end does not reproduce the germline sequence, and a read error may be involved. The chain is built from TRBV6-1 and TRBJ2-7; tentative D call: TRBD1 (5 bases). Germline V gives CDR1 MNHNS, CDR2 SASEGT. This CDR3 is 12 amino acids long. The CDR3 coding sequence is TGTACCAGCAGGGAATTCGGGTACGAGCAGTACTTC. Amino acids: CTSREFGYEQYF.

In its sample, this clonotype was seen a few times. The chain employs TRBV6-1 and TRBJ2-7; D assignment may be TRBD1 or TRBD2 (5 bases each). Trimming cost V 6 bases and J 3 bases, with 15 bases left between them. Germline assignment: CDR1 MNHNS and CDR2 SASEGT. This CDR3 is built from 14 residues. CDR3 in amino acids: CASRITGTIYEQYF. In nucleotides, the CDR3 is TGTGCCAGCAGAATAACCGGGACCATCTACGAGCAGTACTTC.

The chain links TRBV7-2 to TRBJ1-4; D unresolved. The CDR3 runs 15 residues. Trimming stripped 1 base from V and 2 bases from J, with 8 bases between. Germline V gene data show CDR1 as SGHTA and CDR2 as FQGNSA. CDR3 nucleotide sequence: TGTGCCAGCAGCTTAGTCGAGGGCACTAATGAAAAACTGTTTTTT. This translates into CASSLVEGTNEKLFF.

This clonotype was detected ten times or more. The chain recombines TRBV6-2 or TRBV6-3 with TRBJ2-5; D may be TRBD2 (6 bases). V was cut by 5 bases and J by 5 bases, with 9 bases left in between. In germline, CDR1 is MNHEY, CDR2 SVGEGT. CDR3 length: 12 residues. The DNA of the CDR3 is TGTGCCAGCAGTACTGGGGGGGAGACCCAGTACTTC. It codes for CASSTGGETQYF.